These 21 T cell receptor beta chains were all obtained from the same sample, sequenced in a study of T cell responses to AZD1222 COVID-19 vaccine. Assay: immunoSEQ multiplex PCR; the TCRdb copy retains only in-frame clones and omits some. The sample gives 150,000 to 200,000 clones, 80% to 95% of which show up once; more than 1.5% is in the top ten. The starting material was peripheral blood, obtained 28 days after the second AZD1222 dose. Every receptor here comes from an adult who received the AZD1222 COVID-19 vaccine.

J is TRBJ1-6 and V is TRBV9; maybe TRBD1 (6 bases). Trimming removed 3 bases at V and 11 bases at J, with 9 bases between. Germline V gene lookup returns CDR1 SGDLS and CDR2 YYNGEE. The CDR3 covers 12 residues. CDR3 coding DNA: TGTGCCAGCAGCGGGACAGACCCACCCCTCCACTTT. As protein: CASSGTDPPLHF.

This chain joins TRBV11-2 and TRBJ1-6; no clear D gene. This CDR3 has 18 residues. The germline V and J ends were trimmed by 5 bases and 0 bases, with 17 bases remaining between them. Germline CDR1 reads SGHAT; CDR2 reads FQNNGV. The CDR3 DNA reads as TGTGCCAGCAGCGAACGCATCGCCAGGAGCTCCTATAATTCACCCCTCCACTTT. Protein product: CASSERIARSSYNSPLHF.

The CDR3 DNA sequence: TGTGCCAGTAGTACCCCACCCGGGACTAGCGGGGGGCGATACAATGAGCAGTTCTTC. Amino acid sequence: CASSTPPGTSGGRYNEQFF. The J gene is TRBJ2-1, the V gene TRBV19, with 15 bases that match TRBD2. Per germline, CDR1 LNHDA and CDR2 SQIVND (reference sequence). V was pared by 4 bases and J by 4 bases, with 11 bases of the junction left unmatched. CDR3 length equals 19 residues.

This clone was seen only once. The genes are TRBV5-1 and TRBJ1-6; D unclear. Trimming stripped 5 bases from V and 7 bases from J, with 7 bases between. Germline V gene data show CDR1 as SGHRS and CDR2 as YFSETQ. The length of the CDR3 is 12 residues. The CDR3 region has the DNA TGCGCCAGCAGTCCTGGGAATTCACCCCTCCACTTT. Translated, it gives CASSPGNSPLHF.

The chain joins TRBV7-2 to TRBJ1-2; D remains unclear. The germline V gene has CDR1 SGHTA and CDR2 FQGNSA. V was cut by 4 bases and J by 7 bases, with 10 bases left in between. This CDR3 contains 12 residues. This chain's CDR3 is CASSSPFFGYTF. The DNA of the CDR3 is TGTGCCAGCAGCTCCCCATTCTTTGGCTACACCTTC. Full variable domain (outside the CDR3, taken from reference TRBV7-2 and TRBJ1-2): GAGVSQSPSNKVTEKGKDVELRCDPISGHTALYWYRQSLGQGLEFLIYFQGNSAPDKSGLPSDRFSAERTGGSVSTLTIQRTQQEDSAVYLCASSSPFFGYTFGSGTRLTVV.

The rearrangement links TRBV19 to TRBJ2-7; possibly TRBD1 for D (5 bases). The CDR3 length is 13 residues. Trimming shortened V by 0 bases and J by 5 bases, and 8 bases separated the two germline ends. The germline gives CDR1 LNHDA, CDR2 SQIVND (reference sequence). CDR3 protein: CASSIEGRDEQYF. The CDR3 region has the DNA TGTGCCAGTAGTATAGAGGGCAGGGACGAGCAGTACTTC.

The chain employs TRBV7-9 and TRBJ2-3; D possibly matches TRBD1 or TRBD2 (5 bases each). The CDR3 is 14 amino acids. Germline lookup yields CDR1 SEHNR and CDR2 FQNEAQ (reference sequence). Trimming stripped 5 bases from V and 6 bases from J, with 15 bases between. This chain's CDR3 is CASSPGALTDTQYF. The CDR3 DNA reads as TGTGCCAGCAGCCCCGGGGCCCTAACGGATACGCAGTATTTT.

The V gene is TRBV5-4, the J gene TRBJ2-2; 11 bases agree with TRBD2. In germline, CDR1 is SGHNT, CDR2 YYREEE (reference sequence). V lost 3 bases and J lost 4; bases outside the gene matches: 5. CDR3 size: 16 residues. CDR3 residues: CASSSLAGAFTGELFF. CDR3 in DNA: TGTGCCAGCAGCTCACTAGCGGGGGCATTCACCGGGGAGCTGTTTTTT.

The chain uses TRBV6-5 and TRBJ2-3; 7 bases map to TRBD1. The CDR3 spans 16 residues. Germline V gives CDR1 MNHEY, CDR2 SVGAGI. The J segment lost 2 bases and the V segment lost 0 bases, leaving 5 bases of the junction unmatched. The CDR3 DNA is TGTGCCAGCAGTTACTCGGGGACAGTCAACACAGATACGCAGTATTTT. This gives the protein CASSYSGTVNTDTQYF.

The rearrangement uses TRBV10-3 and TRBJ1-2; tentatively, D is TRBD1 (6 bases). The V end was cut by 6 bases, the J end by 4 bases, with 12 bases between. There are 13 residues in the CDR3. CDR1 ENHRY and CDR2 SYGVKD come from the germline V gene. This CDR3 reads CAIRTGTRYGYTF. The CDR3, as DNA: TGTGCCATCAGAACAGGGACCCGCTATGGCTACACCTTC.

The rearrangement uses TRBV2 and TRBJ1-2, with a tentative D call TRBD1 (6 bases). The germline gives CDR1 SNHLY, CDR2 FYNNEI. The germline V and J ends were trimmed by 2 bases and 4 bases, with 14 bases remaining between them. CDR3 size: 15 residues. The chain's CDR3 is CASSEYVGGGYGYTF. For the CDR3, the DNA is TGTGCCAGCAGTGAATATGTTGGGGGCGGCTATGGCTACACCTTC.

The chain links TRBV6-5 to TRBJ1-2, with TRBD1 identical over 8 bases. The CDR3 extends over 13 amino acids. Trimming took 6 bases from V and 7 from J; bases not matched to a gene: 7. CDR1 MNHEY and CDR2 SVGAGI come from the germline V gene. The DNA of the CDR3 is TGTGCCAGCAGGCCACTCGACAGGGGTGGCTACACCTTC. Protein sequence: CASRPLDRGGYTF.

J is TRBJ2-2 and V is TRBV19, with D uncertain. Germline assignment: CDR1 LNHDA and CDR2 SQIVND (reference sequence). Trimming left V 3 bases short and J 8 bases short, with 7 bases between. CDR3 length equals 12 residues. DNA for the CDR3: TGTGCCAGTAGTATTCGGGCAGGGGAGCTGTTTTTT. The encoded protein is CASSIRAGELFF.

This sequence joins TRBV30 and TRBJ1-2; TRBD1 matches at 8 bases. The length of the CDR3 is 16 residues. V shed 4 bases, J shed 7 bases, and the junction held 17 bases outside the gene matches. Germline CDR1 GTSNPN, CDR2 SVGIG (reference sequence). The CDR3 sequence is CAWTTGQGARSRGYTF. The CDR3 DNA reads as TGTGCCTGGACCACGGGGCAGGGGGCTCGCTCTCGTGGCTACACCTTC.

J is TRBJ2-5 and V is TRBV19; the match to TRBD2 covers 11 bases. CDR1 LNHDA and CDR2 SQIVND come from the germline V gene (reference sequence). This CDR3 is built from 15 residues. With V trimmed by 6 bases and J by 5 bases, 8 bases remained unmatched. The CDR3 here is CASSTLAGASETQYF. CDR3 sequence (DNA): TGTGCCAGTAGCACACTAGCGGGGGCCTCGGAGACCCAGTACTTC. Full variable domain (rest looked up from reference TRBV19 and TRBJ2-5): DGGITQSPKYLFRKEGQNVTLSCEQNLNHDAMYWYRQDPGQGLRLIYYSQIVNDFQKGDIAEGYSVSREKKESFPLTVTSAQKNPTAFYLCASSTLAGASETQYFGPGTRLLVL.

CDR3 amino acids: CASSSLAGGGQTQYF. In nucleotides, the CDR3 is TGTGCCAGCAGCTCCCTAGCGGGGGGCGGGCAGACCCAGTACTTC. This chain uses TRBV7-2 with TRBJ2-5, with TRBD2 identical over 11 bases. The CDR3 is 15 residues long. The germline V gene has CDR1 SGHTA and CDR2 FQGNSA. V gave up 4 bases and J gave up 6 bases; unmatched junction bases: 7.

The rearrangement joins TRBV11-2 to TRBJ2-5; D might be TRBD1 or TRBD2, each matching 6 bases. V was clipped by 5 bases and J by 4 bases, with 17 bases between them. This CDR3 has 15 amino acids. CDR1 and CDR2 (germline): SGHAT, FQNNGV. Here the CDR3 DNA reads TGTGCCAGCAGCCAAAGCCTCGGGGGCGGAGAGACCCAGTACTTC. It encodes CASSQSLGGGETQYF. The full variable domain, in which reference TRBV11-2 and TRBJ2-5 provide the parts outside the CDR3, is EAGVAQSPRYKIIEKRQSVAFWCNPISGHATLYWYQQILGQGPKLLIQFQNNGVVDDSQLPKDRFSAERLKGVDSTLKIQPAKLEDSAVYLCASSQSLGGGETQYFGPGTRLLVL.

This chain connects TRBV6-1 to TRBJ1-2, with 8 bases lining up with TRBD1. The CDR3 has 15 residues. CDR1 MNHNS and CDR2 SASEGT come from the germline V gene. Trimming removed 2 bases from V and 3 bases from J; junction bases left unmatched: 5. The CDR3 DNA sequence: TGTGCCAGCAGTGAACTCCCAGGGGGCCACTATGGCTACACCTTC. Protein sequence: CASSELPGGHYGYTF.

The rearrangement links TRBV4-1 to TRBJ2-3; 11 bases agree with TRBD2. This CDR3 comprises 16 residues. The trim removed 0 bases at V and 4 bases at J, leaving 3 bases unmatched. CDR1 and CDR2 from the germline V gene are MGHRA and YSYEKL. The CDR3: CASSQDASGRPDTQYF. For the CDR3, the DNA is TGCGCCAGCAGCCAAGATGCTAGCGGGAGGCCAGATACGCAGTATTTT.

The chain recombines TRBV9 with TRBJ2-2, with D maybe TRBD2 (7 bases). Germline assignment: CDR1 SGDLS and CDR2 YYNGEE. With 0 bases removed from V and 2 bases from J, the gap between germline ends came to 11 bases. CDR3 size: 16 residues. CDR3 sequence: CASSVVGGHNTGELFF. As DNA, the CDR3 is TGTGCCAGCAGCGTAGTGGGGGGGCACAACACCGGGGAGCTGTTTTTT.

About this clone itself: The same CDR3 is also encoded by other DNA sequences in this sample. This rearrangement joins TRBV28 to TRBJ1-2; D ambiguous. The length of the CDR3 is 11 residues. Germline CDR1 reads MDHEN; CDR2 reads SYDVKM. The germline V and J ends were trimmed by 1 base and 7 bases, with 4 bases remaining between them. For the CDR3, the DNA is TGTGCCAGCAGTTTATCGGTTGGCTACACCTTC. Its translation: CASSLSVGYTF.